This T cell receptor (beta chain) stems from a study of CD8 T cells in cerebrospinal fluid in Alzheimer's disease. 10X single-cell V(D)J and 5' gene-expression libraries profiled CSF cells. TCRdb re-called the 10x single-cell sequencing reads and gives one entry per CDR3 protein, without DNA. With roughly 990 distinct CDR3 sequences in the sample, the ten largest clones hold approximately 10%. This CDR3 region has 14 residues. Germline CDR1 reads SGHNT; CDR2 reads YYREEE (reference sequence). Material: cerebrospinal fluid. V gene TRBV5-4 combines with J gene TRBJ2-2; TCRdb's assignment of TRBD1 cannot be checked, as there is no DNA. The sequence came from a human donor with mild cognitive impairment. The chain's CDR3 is CASSLTGNTGELFF.